A selection of T cell receptor beta chains follows, all from one sample in a study of T-cell reconstitution after alpha-beta-depleted transplantation in children. TCRdb itself ran the PCR reads through MiXCR, one entry per CDR3 protein. This table has approximately 210,000 distinct CDR3 sequences, roughly 15% appearing once. The sample here was PBMCs from the stem cell graft donor, taken from the stem cell graft. These TCRs come from a human donor who donated a stem cell graft to a child with acute lymphoblastic leukemia. Both conserved end residues are part of each CDR3.

CDR3	V	J
CSARDRGQSAMNTEAFF	TRBV20-1	TRBJ1-1
CAISWQGNTEAFF	TRBV10-3	TRBJ1-1
CASSFVERTETQYF	TRBV5-1	TRBJ2-5
CASSIGSSGSLGEQFF	TRBV19	TRBJ2-1
CASSNPEVAGDEQFF	TRBV5-1	TRBJ2-1
CASSPLGKGRANEQFF	TRBV5-4	TRBJ2-1
CASSLAGTGGDTIYF	TRBV7-2	TRBJ1-3
CASSLVEIGEQFF	TRBV5-1	TRBJ2-1
CASSPRGGPNTQYF	TRBV5-5	TRBJ2-3
CASSLAGGPMNEQFF	TRBV5-1	TRBJ2-1
CASSPYRDTGLTNEKLFF	TRBV27	TRBJ1-4
CASSLIRSNYGYTF	TRBV11-2	TRBJ1-2
CASSLTPGGSGANVLTF	TRBV5-1	TRBJ2-6
CSARDVTSGSIDTQYF	TRBV20-1	TRBJ2-3
CASRWAGEETQYF	TRBV6-1	TRBJ2-5
CASSLVHLIMGGGNTIYF	TRBV11-2	TRBJ1-3
CASSPNFRDPSYEQYF	TRBV5-1	TRBJ2-7
CASSRTSGGYNEQFF	TRBV5-1	TRBJ2-1
CASSRGGSQETQYF	TRBV7-7	TRBJ2-5
CASSLGDPSFAEAFF	TRBV5-1	TRBJ1-1
CASSEFGTDLYEQYF	TRBV25-1	TRBJ2-7
CAWSENYPTGTYGYTF	TRBV30	TRBJ1-2
CASTTSGTSGSYEQYF	TRBV28	TRBJ2-7
CSASGTFLAGGPDEQYF	TRBV20-1	TRBJ2-7
CASSPWSNQPQHF	TRBV19	TRBJ1-5
CASNRQGGTEAFF	TRBV27	TRBJ1-1
CASSFSPSGNYEQYF	TRBV9	TRBJ2-7
CASSYVEGNRGWEQYF	TRBV6-6	TRBJ2-7
CASSLGGQGIQETQYF	TRBV5-1	TRBJ2-5
CSAVLAGGAKNIQYF	TRBV20-1	TRBJ2-4
CASGTDSYNEQFF	TRBV27	TRBJ2-1
CASSQDGAGDNEQFF	TRBV4-2	TRBJ2-1